A single sample is the source of the 3 T cell receptor beta chains below, sequenced in a study of cytomegalovirus exposure and HLA in healthy donors. In the PCR, 60 Vbeta and 13 Jbeta primers were used. The data were produced by immunoSEQ multiplex PCR, yet TCRdb's version contains in-frame clones alone and is incomplete. Its table records just over 150,000 clones. Sequenced sample: PBMCs. The receptors originated from a woman between 55 and 75 years old in good health and CMV-seronegative.

The chain is built from TRBV7-9 and TRBJ1-1; 12 bases map to TRBD1. This CDR3 is built from 16 residues. Germline V gene sequence: CDR1 SEHNR, CDR2 FQNEAQ (reference sequence). Trimming at V came to 2 bases and at J to 5 bases, leaving 6 bases not matched to a gene. CDR3 sequence reads: CASSLRLGQGATEAFF. CDR3 coding DNA: TGTGCCAGCAGCTTAAGACTGGGACAGGGGGCGACTGAAGCTTTCTTT.

The chain combines TRBV9 with TRBJ1-3, with D unresolved. Germline CDR1 and CDR2: SGDLS and YYNGEE. V was clipped by 3 bases and J by 3 bases, with 19 bases between them. This CDR3 has 17 amino acids. CDR3 loop: CASSADPGGSYGNTIYF. CDR3 bases: TGTGCCAGCAGCGCAGACCCGGGTGGGTCATATGGAAACACCATATATTTT.

The chain employs TRBV4-3 and TRBJ1-4, with 12 bases that match TRBD1. Germline CDR1 reads LGHNA; CDR2 reads YSLEER. This CDR3 region has 16 residues. V lost 0 bases, J lost 6 bases, and 2 bases stayed unmatched. DNA for the CDR3: TGCGCCAGCAGCCAAGAAGGGACAGGGGGCGATGAAAAACTGTTTTTT. Amino acid sequence: CASSQEGTGGDEKLFF.